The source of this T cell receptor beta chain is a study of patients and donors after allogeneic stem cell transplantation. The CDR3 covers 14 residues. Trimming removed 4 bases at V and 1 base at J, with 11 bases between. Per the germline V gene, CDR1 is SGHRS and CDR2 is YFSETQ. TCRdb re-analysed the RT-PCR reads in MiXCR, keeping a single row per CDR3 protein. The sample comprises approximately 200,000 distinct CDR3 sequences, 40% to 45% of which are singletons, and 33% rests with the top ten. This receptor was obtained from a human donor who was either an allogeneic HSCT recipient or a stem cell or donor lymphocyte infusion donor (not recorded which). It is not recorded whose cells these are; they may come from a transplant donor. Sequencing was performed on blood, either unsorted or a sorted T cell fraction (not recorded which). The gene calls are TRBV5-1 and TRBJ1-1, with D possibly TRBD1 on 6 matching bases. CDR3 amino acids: CASSRWGQNTEAFF. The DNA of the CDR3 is TGCGCCAGCAGCCGGTGGGGGCAGAACACTGAAGCTTTCTTT. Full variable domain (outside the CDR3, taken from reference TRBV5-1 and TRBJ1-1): KAGVTQTPRYLIKTRGQQVTLSCSPISGHRSVSWYQQTPGQGLQFLFEYFSETQRNKGNFPGRFSGRQFSNSRSEMNVSTLELGDSALYLCASSRWGQNTEAFFGQGTRLTVV.